This record looks at one T cell receptor (beta chain) sequence and its context. Antigen specificity is unknown. This clone may be a read error of a much larger clone one base away. This entry belongs to a study of early T cells in non-severe SARS-CoV-2 infection. Across the whole study: The authors sequenced bulk RNA from unsorted whole blood, leaving chains unpaired.

Germline V gene lookup returns CDR1 SGHRS and CDR2 YFSETQ. The CDR3 is 13 amino acids. V was pared by 3 bases and J by 5 bases, with 11 bases between. The library protocol tagged individual cDNA molecules with unique molecular identifiers. TCRdb passed the 5' RACE reads through MiXCR, listing each CDR3 protein once. In the table there are over 20,000 distinct CDR3 sequences, roughly 6% of which are singletons. Overall study results and limits: VDJdb matching favored anti-spike CD8 responses, missing private and CD4 specificities.

The TCR comes from an adult who was a healthcare worker with PCR-confirmed SARS-CoV-2 infection or an uninfected control (not recorded which). The rearrangement links TRBV5-1 to TRBJ2-5, with D unresolved. The sequencing sample was made of whole blood. The CDR3 nucleotides are TGCGCCAGCAGCTCGGACGCTCATGAGACCCAGTACTTC. Translating it yields CASSSDAHETQYF.